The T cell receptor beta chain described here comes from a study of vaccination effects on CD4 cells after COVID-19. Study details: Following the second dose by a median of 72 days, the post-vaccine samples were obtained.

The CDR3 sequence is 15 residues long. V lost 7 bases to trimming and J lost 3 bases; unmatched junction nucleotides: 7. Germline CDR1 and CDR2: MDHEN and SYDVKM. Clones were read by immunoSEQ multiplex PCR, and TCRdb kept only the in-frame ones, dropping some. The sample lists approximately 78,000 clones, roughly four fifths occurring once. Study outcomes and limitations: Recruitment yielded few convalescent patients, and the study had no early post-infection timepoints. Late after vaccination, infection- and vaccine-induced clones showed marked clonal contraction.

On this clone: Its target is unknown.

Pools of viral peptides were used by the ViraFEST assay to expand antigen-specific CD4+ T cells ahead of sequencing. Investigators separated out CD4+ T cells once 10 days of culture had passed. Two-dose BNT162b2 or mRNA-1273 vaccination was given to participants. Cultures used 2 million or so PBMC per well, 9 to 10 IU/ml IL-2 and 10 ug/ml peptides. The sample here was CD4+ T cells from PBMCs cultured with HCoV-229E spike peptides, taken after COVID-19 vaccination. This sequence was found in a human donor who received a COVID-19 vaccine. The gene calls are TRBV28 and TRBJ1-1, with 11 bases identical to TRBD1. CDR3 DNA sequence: TGTGCCAGCAAAACTGCGGACAGGGGGCACACTGAAGCTTTCTTT. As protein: CASKTADRGHTEAFF.